This section outlines one T cell receptor beta chain sequence together with its context. The data were obtained in a study of control samples from healthy donors and cancer patients. V was pared by 0 bases and J by 0 bases, with 11 bases between. Looked up from germline, CDR1 is WNHNN and CDR2 is SYGVQD (reference sequence). This CDR3 has 16 residues. Clones were sequenced by immunoSEQ multiplex PCR, and TCRdb holds only the in-frame ones, with some missing. The sample consists of around 130,000 clones, roughly 89% of them appearing once. Source material: blood. This clonotype originated in a man aged 30 to 45 in good health. This chain connects TRBV10-1 to TRBJ1-1; D unresolved. CDR3 sequence reads: CASSESEPGLNTEAFF. The CDR3 DNA reads as TGCGCCAGCAGTGAGTCGGAACCGGGTCTGAACACTGAAGCTTTCTTT.